The 19 T cell receptor beta chains below were found in one sample sequenced in a study of OX40 agonist ivuxolimab in advanced cancers. Sequencing used immunoSEQ multiplex PCR; TCRdb keeps in-frame clones, though not all of them. The sample shows 40,000 to 60,000 clones, about 86% of them seen only once. Here the sequenced sample was CD4+ or CD8+ T cells sorted from blood, taken in a trial of the OX40 agonist ivuxolimab. These receptors were obtained from an adult with an advanced solid tumor such as melanoma, head and neck, liver or kidney cancer.

This clone was counted once. The V call is TRBV10-3, the J call TRBJ1-3, with D hard to call. Germline-derived CDR1 and CDR2 are ENHRY and SYGVKD. The germline V and J ends were trimmed by 3 bases and 0 bases, with 9 bases remaining between them. CDR3 length: 15 amino acids. The CDR3 is CAISDRVGSGNTIYF. The CDR3 nucleotides read TGTGCCATCAGTGACCGGGTCGGCTCTGGAAACACCATATATTTT.

V and J are TRBV7-2 and TRBJ2-1; the match to TRBD1 covers 9 bases. V dropped 0 bases and J dropped 0; count of bases not matched to a gene: 0. The germline gives CDR1 SGHTA, CDR2 FQGNSA. The CDR3 is 16 amino acids. The CDR3 bases are TGTGCCAGCAGCTTAGCGACAGGGGGCTCCTACAATGAGCAGTTCTTC. It encodes CASSLATGGSYNEQFF.

V and J are TRBV27 and TRBJ2-5; a weak D match, TRBD1 (5 bases). Looked up from germline, CDR1 is MNHEY and CDR2 is SMNVEV (reference sequence). V was shortened by 6 bases and J by 5 bases, with 13 bases between the two germline ends. This CDR3 has 13 residues. The CDR3 sequence is CASRGRGRETQYF. The CDR3 nucleotides are TGTGCCAGCAGAGGAAGGGGAAGGGAGACCCAGTACTTC.

The V gene is TRBV6-1, the J gene TRBJ2-5, with 7 bases lining up with TRBD1. The CDR3 has 13 residues. J lost 7 bases, V lost 5 bases, and 7 bases had no gene match. Germline CDR1 MNHNS, CDR2 SASEGT. The CDR3 DNA is TGTGCCAGCAGTAACGGACAGGTCGCGACCCAGTACTTC. Translated, it gives CASSNGQVATQYF.

This clone is a singleton in its sample. This chain uses TRBV6-1 with TRBJ1-1, with 8 bases that match TRBD1. V gave up 5 bases and J gave up 2 bases; unmatched junction bases: 4. Germline CDR1 is MNHNS and CDR2 is SASEGT. CDR3 length equals 14 residues. CDR3 nucleotide sequence: TGTGCCAGCAGTATGACAGGGGTTAACACTGAAGCTTTCTTT. It translates to CASSMTGVNTEAFF.

The chain couples TRBV7-9 to TRBJ1-1; D gene unclear. This CDR3 has 14 amino acids. Germline V CDR1 and CDR2: SEHNR, FQNEAQ (reference sequence). Trimming took 3 bases from V and 2 from J, leaving 10 bases between them. The CDR3: CASSFSATNTEAFF. The DNA of the CDR3 is TGTGCCAGCAGCTTCTCCGCAACCAACACTGAAGCTTTCTTT.

V usage is TRBV7-9 and J usage is TRBJ1-6, with no clear D. The length of the CDR3 is 15 residues. Germline V CDR1 and CDR2: SEHNR, FQNEAQ (reference sequence). V lost 5 bases, J lost 10 bases, and 18 bases lay in between. The CDR3 spells CASSARAGLGSPLHF. The CDR3 bases are TGTGCCAGCAGCGCCCGGGCCGGCCTAGGGTCACCCCTCCACTTT.

The chain combines TRBV7-9 with TRBJ1-3; D gene ambiguous. The CDR3 has 14 residues. Trimming shortened V by 2 bases and J by 0 bases, and 5 bases separated the two germline ends. The germline V gene encodes CDR1 SEHNR and CDR2 FQNEAQ (reference sequence). CDR3 protein: CASSLRSSGNTIYF. The DNA for the CDR3 is TGTGCCAGCAGCTTACGCTCCTCTGGAAACACCATATATTTT.

The table lists this clone with a few counts. This rearrangement joins TRBV5-1 to TRBJ1-3, with D possibly being TRBD1 (5 bases). Germline loops: CDR1 SGHRS, CDR2 YFSETQ. The V and J ends lost 0 bases and 0 bases respectively, with 13 bases between them. CDR3 length: 17 residues. In DNA form, the CDR3 reads TGCGCCAGCAGCTTGGGGTCAGGGCTCAGCTCTGGAAACACCATATATTTT. It encodes CASSLGSGLSSGNTIYF.

The chain carries TRBV10-1 and TRBJ2-3, with a possible D match to TRBD2 (6 bases). In germline, CDR1 is WNHNN, CDR2 SYGVQD (reference sequence). Trimming left V 6 bases short and J 0 bases short, with 28 bases between. The CDR3 is 20 residues long. DNA for the CDR3: TGCGCCAGCAGCCCCGGGGGTCCACGGGGGTTCGGTCGTAGCACAGATACGCAGTATTTT. Translated, it gives CASSPGGPRGFGRSTDTQYF.

The genes are TRBV18 and TRBJ2-7; 9 nucleotides match TRBD1. V shed 4 bases, J shed 5 bases, and the junction held 0 bases outside the gene matches. Germline assignment: CDR1 KGHSH and CDR2 LQKENI. This CDR3 contains 12 residues. CDR3 nucleotides: TGTGCCAGCTCACGGGACAGGGACGAGCAGTACTTC. It codes for CASSRDRDEQYF.

V gene TRBV21-1 combines with J gene TRBJ1-5; TRBD1 is the table's D call and was not checked against the DNA. TRBV21-1 is annotated as a pseudogene. The CDR3 consists of 19 residues. CDR3 protein: CASSNRGQGNVRCLQPQHF. The CDR3, as DNA: TGTGCCAGCAGCAATAGGGGGCAGGGGAACGTCCGGTGTTTGCAGCCCCAGCATTTT.

V and J are TRBV5-1 and TRBJ2-4; 7 nucleotides line up with TRBD2. This CDR3 has 15 amino acids. J gave up 5 bases and V 4 bases, and 9 bases lay outside the gene matches. Germline lookup yields CDR1 SGHRS and CDR2 YFSETQ. CDR3 amino acids: CASSGSGLSENIQYF. CDR3 in DNA: TGCGCCAGCAGCGGGTCGGGACTAAGTGAAAACATTCAGTACTTC. Combining the CDR3 with reference TRBV5-1 and TRBJ2-4 gives the whole variable domain KAGVTQTPRYLIKTRGQQVTLSCSPISGHRSVSWYQQTPGQGLQFLFEYFSETQRNKGNFPGRFSGRQFSNSRSEMNVSTLELGDSALYLCASSGSGLSENIQYFGAGTRLSVL.

The V gene is TRBV7-3, the J gene TRBJ2-1; maybe TRBD1 (5 bases). The germline V and J ends were trimmed by 4 bases and 0 bases, with 13 bases remaining between them. This CDR3 region has 16 residues. The germline gives CDR1 SGHTA, CDR2 FQGTGA. CDR3 residues: CASSSERGSSYNEQFF. CDR3 nucleotides: TGTGCCAGCAGCTCGGAAAGGGGTAGCTCCTACAATGAGCAGTTCTTC.

Of note for this clone: At one end the junction does not follow the germline gene, possibly because of a read error. At the DNA level, this CDR3 is encoded by other sequences in the same sample as well. CDR3 region: CASSLLGGLNTGELFF. CDR3 in DNA: TGTGCCAGCAGTTTATTAGGCGGACTGAACACCGGAGAGCTGTTTTTT. This rearrangement joins TRBV28 to TRBJ2-2; TRBD2 might be the D (5 bases). The V gene's germline CDR1 is MDHEN and CDR2 SYDVKM. This CDR3 is 16 amino acids long.

This clone was recorded once. The chain employs TRBV19 and TRBJ2-2; D unresolved. With 6 bases removed from V and 6 bases from J, the gap between germline ends came to 17 bases. This CDR3 has 15 residues. Looked up from germline, CDR1 is LNHDA and CDR2 is SQIVND (reference sequence). Here the CDR3 reads CASSKPPGRSGELFF. The CDR3 DNA follows: TGTGCCAGTAGCAAACCTCCTGGAAGGTCCGGGGAGCTGTTTTTT.

V and J are TRBV6-5 and TRBJ2-3; TRBD1 matches at 7 bases. The germline V gene encodes CDR1 MNHEY and CDR2 SVGAGI. V lost 6 bases and J lost 9; bases outside the gene matches: 3. The CDR3 loop spans 11 amino acids. The CDR3 sequence: CASSGQATQYF. The CDR3 DNA reads as TGTGCCAGCAGCGGACAGGCCACGCAGTATTTT.

In DNA form, the CDR3 reads TGCGCCAGCAGCTTGGCGGGGGGTAATGAAAAACTGTTTTTT. Protein: CASSLAGGNEKLFF. The V gene is TRBV5-1, the J gene TRBJ1-4; tentative D call: TRBD1 (5 bases). V was pared by 0 bases and J by 4 bases, with 7 bases between. Germline V gene sequence: CDR1 SGHRS, CDR2 YFSETQ. This CDR3 region has 14 residues.

The V call is TRBV6-5, the J call TRBJ1-5, with D unclear. Germline V gene sequence: CDR1 MNHEY, CDR2 SVGAGI. The V end was cut by 2 bases, the J end by 10 bases, with 9 bases between. There are 12 residues in the CDR3. The chain's CDR3 is CASSYPAGPQHF. DNA of the CDR3: TGTGCCAGCAGTTACCCCGCCGGTCCCCAGCATTTT.